This TCR beta chain was documented in a study of OX40 agonist ivuxolimab in advanced cancers. Some background on the complete study: Ivuxolimab, which targeted the costimulatory receptor OX40 (CD134), was an agonistic, fully human IgG2 monoclonal antibody. Partial responses occurred in three dose-escalation patients: two with cutaneous melanoma and one with hepatocellular carcinoma. The dose-escalation cohort was about 86% male with a mean age of about 58 years, ranging from about 23 to 85. The paper covers the monotherapy dose-escalation part of the phase I ivuxolimab trial, which included N ≈ 52 patients. Patients were allowed to have had prior anti-PD-1, anti-PD-L1 or anti-CTLA-4 therapy, and around 37% of the dose-escalation patients had previously received checkpoint inhibitors. Intravenous ivuxolimab was administered to patients every 2 weeks at six dose levels: 0.01, 0.1, 0.3, 1.5, 3 and 10 mg/kg. The purpose of peripheral TCRbeta sequencing was to test whether ivuxolimab changed TCR sequence diversity and led to clonal T-cell expansion. Among the 52 dose-escalation patients, some 20 had hepatocellular carcinoma, roughly 15 melanoma, 9 renal cell carcinoma and 9 head and neck cancer.

Trimmed from V: 6 bases; trimmed from J: 6 bases; junction bases lacking a gene match: 2. From its cysteine to its phenylalanine, the CDR3 spans 13 amino acids. The entry retains the CDR3 DNA only, 39 bases that are in frame from base 1. Via the germline V gene (reference sequence), CDR1 is SEHNR and CDR2 FQNEAQ. Patients with autoimmune disease history or receiving systemic immunosuppression were excluded from the trial. In every dose cohort, peripheral blood was drawn for TCR sequencing at baseline, cycle 4 day 1, and cycle 7 day 1. The samples were taken from a phase I, first-in-human, multicenter, open-label dose-escalation trial of ivuxolimab. Adults with locally advanced or metastatic head and neck squamous cell, hepatocellular, melanoma or renal cell carcinoma were enrolled in the trial. Before TCR sequencing, CD4+ T cells and CD8+ T cells were sorted from peripheral blood as separate populations.

Notes on this clone: No cognate antigen has been identified for it. No much larger clone exists at a distance of one base, and base qualities are not known.

Genomic DNA was extracted from sorted cells for sequencing of the TCRbeta CDR3 region. The immunoSEQ Assay was used for sequencing of TCRbeta CDR3 regions. TCRdb stores this immuneACCESS table with in-frame sequences only. Part of the clones is absent; in the studies checked, under half of the shortfall reflects unresolved V genes, and no reason is known for the rest. This sample has about 63,000 clones in its table, and 75% to 90% of those were observed once. About 10% of the sample goes to the ten largest clones. The paper's findings and limits, for the study overall: In the 0.1-3.0 mg/kg groups, partial responders were among the patients with the lowest normalized peripheral clonal expansion, particularly in CD8+ T cells. On average, CD8+ T cells showed more expanded clones than CD4+ T cells after ivuxolimab. At doses of 0.1 to 3.0 mg/kg, clonal expansion of both CD4+ and CD8+ T cells in blood was seen between baseline and week 6. The antigen specificity of the clonally expanded peripheral T cells was not determined. Low levels of normalized T-cell clonal expansion were also seen in some patients who did not respond.

The chain links TRBV7-9 with TRBJ2-1, with TRBD1 identical over 10 junction bases. The TCR sequence derives from an adult with an advanced solid tumor such as melanoma, head and neck, liver or kidney cancer. The specimen comprised CD4+ or CD8+ T cells sorted from blood, sampled in a trial of the OX40 agonist ivuxolimab. The nucleotides read TGTGCCAGCAGTTGGACAGGGGGCAATGAGCAGTTCTTC. It is translated as CASSWTGGNEQFF.